The present T cell receptor (beta chain) was sequenced within a study of shared clonotypes between healthy human individuals. Deep was the level used in running the assay. Replicate PCRs for unsorted PBMC used roughly 300 ng DNA (roughly 30,000 T cell genomes). In the source study's methods: As immunoSEQ supplied junction-only sequences (without quality scores), filtering differed. Measured with immunoSEQ multiplex PCR; TCRdb has only the in-frame clones, and not every one. The V and J calls and clone size were taken over from that table, and D and trimming were inferred from the DNA. This sample yields some 470,000 clones, of which approximately 80% are seen a single time; 13% belongs to the top ten. The TCR sequence derives from a woman between 40 and 50 years old in good health. Some clones in this sample may be carry-over from other donors' samples. The sequencing input was PBMCs.

The CDR3 DNA follows: TGCGCCAGCAGCCCCGGGACTAGCGGGAGAGGGTTCCAAGAGACCCAGTACTTC. Amino acid sequence: CASSPGTSGRGFQETQYF. This sequence joins TRBV5-1 and TRBJ2-5; TRBD2 matches at 14 bases. The length of the CDR3 is 18 residues. Trimming cost V 4 bases and J 1 base; bases outside gene matches: 9. Germline-derived CDR1 and CDR2 are SGHRS and YFSETQ.